This T cell receptor beta chain was identified during a study of blood T cell repertoires in COVID-19. Turning to the study itself: Sites across the United States, Italy and Spain contributed samples from acute and convalescent COVID-19. In each case, the material was cDNA or gDNA derived from T cells, B-cell-depleted T cells, or PBMCs.

The CDR3 is 16 amino acids. Authors' data handling: Counts of nucleated cells, estimated from reference gene primer amplification, were obtained. Sequencing used immunoSEQ multiplex PCR; TCRdb keeps in-frame clones, though not all of them. The V and J calls and clone size are taken from that table; D and trimming were inferred from the DNA. The repertoire includes 66,000 or so clones, roughly 75% of them detected once, and 8.5% to 10% sits in the top ten. Points on this clone: Distinct nucleotide sequences in the sample also encode this CDR3.

The sequence derives from a human donor in a cohort sampled during active COVID-19. Sequencing was done on a sample of peripheral blood. The J gene is TRBJ2-7, the V gene TRBV21-1; the table's D call of TRBD1 was not tested on the DNA. TRBV21-1 is annotated as a pseudogene. The CDR3 DNA reads as TGTGCCAGCAGCAGACCGACAGGGGCTCATCCCTACGAGCAGTACTTC. Translation gives CASSRPTGAHPYEQYF.